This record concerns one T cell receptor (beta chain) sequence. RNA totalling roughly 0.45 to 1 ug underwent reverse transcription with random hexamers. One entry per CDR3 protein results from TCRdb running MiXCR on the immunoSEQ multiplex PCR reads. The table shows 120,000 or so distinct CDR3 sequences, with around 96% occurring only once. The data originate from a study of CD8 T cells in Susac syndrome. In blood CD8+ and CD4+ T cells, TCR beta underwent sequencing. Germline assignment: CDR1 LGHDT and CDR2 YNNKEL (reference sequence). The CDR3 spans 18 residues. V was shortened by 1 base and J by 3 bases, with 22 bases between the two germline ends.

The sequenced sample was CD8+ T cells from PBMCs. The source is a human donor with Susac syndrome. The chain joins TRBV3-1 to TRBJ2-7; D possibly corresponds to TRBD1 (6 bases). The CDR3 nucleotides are TGTGCCAGCAGCCAAGGCCAGGCGAAGGGGGATTACCACTACGAGCAGTACTTC. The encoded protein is CASSQGQAKGDYHYEQYF.